This T cell receptor (beta chain) was sequenced for a study of neurological immune-mediated disorders. Study findings and constraints: The level of TCR clonal expansion was highest in patients with HTLV-1-associated myelopathy and lowest in multiple sclerosis, where it fell below the level seen in healthy controls.

Germline-derived CDR1 and CDR2 are SGHRS and YFSETQ. The CDR3 has 13 amino acids. The ends were cut back, 3 bases at V and 2 bases at J, with 6 bases in the middle. Using its own MiXCR run on the 5' RACE reads, TCRdb lists one record per CDR3 protein. The data show roughly 15,000 distinct CDR3 sequences, over 10% seen once. The sorted libraries were made from more than 900,000 CD4+ or CD8+ T cells. Ten or more counts support this clonotype. Antigen unknown. The sequence was obtained from a female donor with HTLV-1-associated myelopathy (HAM/TSP). What was sequenced was CD8+ T cells from blood. The chain links TRBV5-1 to TRBJ2-1; D gene uncertain. In DNA, the CDR3 is TGCGCCAGCAGCTCCCCACCCTACAATGAGCAGTTCTTC. This sequence encodes CASSSPPYNEQFF.